A single sample gave rise to the 27 T cell receptor beta chains below, sequenced in a study of OX40 agonist ivuxolimab in advanced cancers. The repertoire was sequenced with immunoSEQ multiplex PCR; TCRdb's copy has only in-frame clones and lacks some. Of over 45,000 clones in the sample, approximately 86% are singletons; the top ten hold 1.2%. Here the sequenced sample was CD4+ or CD8+ T cells sorted from blood, taken in a trial of the OX40 agonist ivuxolimab. Receptors originate from an adult with an advanced solid tumor such as melanoma, head and neck, liver or kidney cancer.

The rearrangement links TRBV19 to TRBJ2-1; the D gene could be TRBD1 or TRBD2 (6 bases each). CDR3 size: 14 residues. V was shortened by 5 bases and J by 9 bases, with 17 bases between the two germline ends. CDR1 LNHDA and CDR2 SQIVND come from the germline V gene (reference sequence). CDR3 coding DNA: TGTGCCAGTAGTGGAAGGGGGGCCGAAGTTGAGCAGTTCTTC. Protein sequence: CASSGRGAEVEQFF. Variable domain in full (rest from reference TRBV19 and TRBJ2-1): DGGITQSPKYLFRKEGQNVTLSCEQNLNHDAMYWYRQDPGQGLRLIYYSQIVNDFQKGDIAEGYSVSREKKESFPLTVTSAQKNPTAFYLCASSGRGAEVEQFFGPGTRLTVL.

The J gene is TRBJ2-1, the V gene TRBV18; tentatively, D is TRBD2 (7 bases). V shed 3 bases and J shed 6 bases, with 15 bases lying between them. Looked up from germline, CDR1 is KGHSH and CDR2 is LQKENI. The CDR3 extends over 15 amino acids. CDR3 amino acids: CASSPPRGASNEQFF. DNA for the CDR3: TGTGCCAGCTCACCGCCCCGGGGGGCTAGCAATGAGCAGTTCTTC.

The gene calls are TRBV29-1 and TRBJ2-2; D call uncertain. V was clipped by 3 bases and J by 1 base, with 3 bases between them. CDR1 is SQVTM, CDR2 ANQGSEA, per germline. This CDR3 is 12 amino acids long. CDR3: CSVDQNTGELFF. The CDR3 DNA follows: TGCAGCGTTGACCAGAACACCGGGGAGCTGTTTTTT.

The J gene is TRBJ2-6, the V gene TRBV9; D is ambiguous. The CDR3 spans 14 residues. The germline V and J ends were trimmed by 1 base and 0 bases, with 2 bases remaining between them. Germline CDR1 and CDR2: SGDLS and YYNGEE. CDR3 loop: CASSVPSGANVLTF. For the CDR3, the DNA is TGTGCCAGCAGCGTACCCTCTGGGGCCAACGTCCTGACTTTC.

This clone was detected only a few times. DNA of the CDR3: TGTGCCAGCAGCACCGGGACTAGCGGGGCGTTACAAGAGACCCAGTACTTC. Translating gives CASSTGTSGALQETQYF. V gene TRBV5-8 combines with J gene TRBJ2-5, with 13 nucleotides matching TRBD2. CDR1 and CDR2 (germline): SGHTS, YDEGEE. CDR3 length: 17 residues. The V segment lost 4 bases and the J segment 2 bases; nucleotides outside the gene matches: 8. The full variable domain, completed using reference TRBV5-8 and TRBJ2-5, is EAGVTQSPTHLIKTRGQQATLRCSPISGHTSVYWYQQALGLGLQFLLWYDEGEERNRGNFPPRFSGRQFPNYSSELNVNALELEDSALYLCASSTGTSGALQETQYFGPGTRLLVL.

This chain connects TRBV5-8 to TRBJ1-1; tentatively, D is TRBD1 (6 bases). The V and J ends lost 6 bases and 1 base respectively, with 16 bases between them. Germline V lookup: CDR1 SGHTS, CDR2 YDEGEE. The CDR3 is 15 amino acids. CDR3 nucleotide sequence: TGTGCCAGCAATCCAGGGGCCTACTGGAACACTGAAGCTTTCTTT. Its protein product is CASNPGAYWNTEAFF.

This clone was seen a single time. This rearrangement joins TRBV18 to TRBJ1-2; perhaps TRBD1 as D (6 bases). The length of the CDR3 is 14 residues. The germline gives CDR1 KGHSH, CDR2 LQKENI. The V and J ends lost 5 bases and 0 bases respectively, with 10 bases between them. The CDR3 sequence is CASSGGLSNYGYTF. The CDR3, as DNA: TGTGCCAGCTCAGGGGGGCTTTCTAACTATGGCTACACCTTC.

This rearrangement joins TRBV15 to TRBJ1-1; TRBD1 aligns across 8 bases. This CDR3 spans 14 amino acids. The V gene's germline CDR1 is LNHNV and CDR2 YYDKDF (reference sequence). The trim removed 9 bases at V and 4 bases at J, leaving 10 bases unmatched. CDR3 sequence (DNA): TGTGCCACTAAAATAGACAGGGGAGGCACTGAAGCTTTCTTT. Translation: CATKIDRGGTEAFF.

V usage is TRBV6-6 and J usage is TRBJ1-1; 7 positions match TRBD1. J was trimmed by 1 base and V by 6 bases; bases with no gene match: 5. The CDR3 totals 14 residues. CDR1 and CDR2 (germline): MNHNY, SVGAGI (reference sequence). CDR3 region: CASRWEGANTEAFF. The CDR3, as DNA: TGTGCCAGCAGATGGGAGGGGGCGAACACTGAAGCTTTCTTT.

The chain has TRBV9 and TRBJ2-3; no clear D gene. Germline V gives CDR1 SGDLS, CDR2 YYNGEE. The CDR3 is made up of 15 amino acids. V was trimmed by 0 bases and J by 5 bases, leaving 13 bases between them. The CDR3 loop is CASSVDGGPLDTQYF. DNA for the CDR3: TGTGCCAGCAGCGTAGACGGCGGCCCGCTAGATACGCAGTATTTT.

V usage is TRBV25-1 and J usage is TRBJ2-2, with 8 nucleotides matching TRBD2. The V and J ends lost 4 bases and 4 bases, in that order; junction bases with no gene match: 8. The CDR3 extends over 16 amino acids. Germline V gene lookup returns CDR1 MGHDK and CDR2 SYGVNS. In DNA form, the CDR3 reads TGTGCCAGCAGTGCCTCGGGACTAGGACGCACCGGGGAGCTGTTTTTT. It is translated as CASSASGLGRTGELFF.

This chain links TRBV28 with TRBJ1-3, with TRBD1 matching 7 bases. Germline CDR1 and CDR2: MDHEN and SYDVKM. The CDR3 consists of 14 residues. Trimming at V came to 6 bases and at J to 4 bases, leaving 6 bases not matched to a gene. DNA for the CDR3: TGTGCCAGCAGCCCCGACAGGGTCGGAAACACCATATATTTT. Translation gives CASSPDRVGNTIYF.

This clone appeared a single time. The chain combines TRBV19 with TRBJ2-5; TRBD2 matches at 8 bases. From germline, CDR1 is LNHDA and CDR2 SQIVND (reference sequence). The junction had 12 bases not matched to a gene; V was cut back by 7 bases and J by 5 bases. The CDR3 contains 15 residues. CDR3 protein: CASTQGLAVRETQYF. The CDR3 DNA reads as TGTGCCAGTACTCAAGGACTAGCAGTTAGGGAGACCCAGTACTTC.

The chain carries TRBV7-8 and TRBJ1-1, with D unresolved. V shed 5 bases and J shed 0 bases, with 10 bases lying between them. Germline assignment: CDR1 SGHVS and CDR2 FQNEAQ. The CDR3 is 14 residues long. CDR3 residues: CASSPHRLNTEAFF. In DNA form, the CDR3 reads TGTGCCAGCAGCCCCCACAGATTGAACACTGAAGCTTTCTTT.

This CDR3 is CASSLGTRGHVKLFF. CDR3 bases: TGTGCCAGCAGCCTGGGAACGCGGGGGCATGTAAAACTGTTTTTT. This sequence joins TRBV11-2 and TRBJ1-4; perhaps TRBD1 as D (6 bases). The CDR3 loop spans 15 amino acids. Per the germline V gene, CDR1 is SGHAT and CDR2 is FQNNGV. Trimming shortened V by 5 bases and J by 10 bases, and 20 bases separated the two germline ends.

The chain is built from TRBV5-1 and TRBJ2-2, with D perhaps matching TRBD2 (6 bases). Trimming left V 0 bases short and J 1 base short, with 10 bases between. The CDR3 consists of 16 residues. Germline V lookup: CDR1 SGHRS, CDR2 YFSETQ. The CDR3 here is CASSLEGRGNTGELFF. The CDR3 DNA sequence: TGCGCCAGCAGCTTGGAGGGGCGGGGGAACACCGGGGAGCTGTTTTTT.

The chain joins TRBV6-1 to TRBJ2-7; D may match TRBD1 or TRBD2 (5 bases each). This CDR3 contains 15 residues. The V gene's germline CDR1 is MNHNS and CDR2 SASEGT. The V and J ends lost 4 bases and 3 bases respectively, with 16 bases between them. This chain's CDR3 is CASSALGTELYEQYF. CDR3 DNA sequence: TGTGCCAGCAGTGCTCTAGGGACGGAACTCTACGAGCAGTACTTC.

This chain links TRBV5-5 with TRBJ2-2; D is perhaps TRBD2 (5 bases). V was shortened by 5 bases and J by 2 bases, with 7 bases between the two germline ends. The CDR3 is made up of 13 amino acids. Germline CDR1 SGHKS, CDR2 YYEKEE (reference sequence). Here the CDR3 DNA reads TGTGCCAGCAGGGACTTTAACACCGGGGAGCTGTTTTTT. Amino acid sequence: CASRDFNTGELFF.

V is TRBV6-5 and J is TRBJ2-2; tentatively, D is TRBD1 or TRBD2 (5 bases each). From germline, CDR1 is MNHEY and CDR2 SVGAGI. Trimming stripped 0 bases from V and 4 bases from J, with 9 bases between. This CDR3 comprises 15 residues. DNA of the CDR3: TGTGCCAGCAGTTACTCTAATGGGGGCACCGGGGAGCTGTTTTTT. This gives the protein CASSYSNGGTGELFF.

The rearrangement links TRBV11-2 to TRBJ2-1; the D is unclear. The germline V and J ends were trimmed by 2 bases and 4 bases, with 6 bases remaining between them. The CDR3 has 13 residues. Germline V gene lookup returns CDR1 SGHAT and CDR2 FQNNGV. CDR3 nucleotides: TGTGCCAGCAGCTTACCGGAATACAATGAGCAGTTCTTC. Translating it yields CASSLPEYNEQFF. The full variable domain, in which reference TRBV11-2 and TRBJ2-1 provide the parts outside the CDR3, is EAGVAQSPRYKIIEKRQSVAFWCNPISGHATLYWYQQILGQGPKLLIQFQNNGVVDDSQLPKDRFSAERLKGVDSTLKIQPAKLEDSAVYLCASSLPEYNEQFFGPGTRLTVL.

CDR3 nucleotide sequence: TGTGCCAGCAGCTCGGGGCCCTACAATGAGCAGTTCTTC. Residues: CASSSGPYNEQFF. The rearrangement uses TRBV2 and TRBJ2-1; either TRBD1 or TRBD2 may fit D (5 bases each). The CDR3 extends over 13 amino acids. With 6 bases removed from V and 2 bases from J, the gap between germline ends came to 8 bases. Germline CDR1 and CDR2: SNHLY and FYNNEI.

The chain recombines TRBV27 with TRBJ2-7; the match to TRBD1 covers 11 bases. The germline V gene has CDR1 MNHEY and CDR2 SMNVEV (reference sequence). The CDR3 runs to 18 residues. V lost 0 bases and J lost 5; bases outside the gene matches: 12. In nucleotides, the CDR3 is TGTGCCAGCAGTTTATCTGCTGTGGACAGGGGGCTCGTCCACGAGCAGTACTTC. It translates to CASSLSAVDRGLVHEQYF.

V and J are TRBV7-9 and TRBJ1-1; no reliable D call. Germline-derived CDR1 and CDR2 are SEHNR and FQNEAQ (reference sequence). V lost 3 bases and J lost 1, with 6 bases in between. This CDR3 has 13 amino acids. This CDR3 is CASSFAGNTEAFF. The CDR3 nucleotides read TGTGCCAGCAGCTTCGCAGGGAACACTGAAGCTTTCTTT.

The chain carries TRBV4-2 and TRBJ2-3; TRBD1 or TRBD2 may be the D gene (5 bases each). There are 14 residues in the CDR3. The V end was cut by 4 bases, the J end by 2 bases, with 10 bases between. The germline gives CDR1 LGHNA, CDR2 YNFKEQ. The CDR3 coding sequence is TGTGCCAGCAGCCCTGGGACCCTCACAGATACGCAGTATTTT. Residues: CASSPGTLTDTQYF.

On this clone: Its ends do not fully match the called genes, so a read error is possible. The rearrangement uses TRBV19 and TRBJ1-1, with D uncertain. Looked up from germline, CDR1 is LNHDA and CDR2 is SQIVND (reference sequence). There are 14 residues in the CDR3. CDR3 residues: CASRIGPPGTEAFF. As DNA, the CDR3 is TGTGCCAGTAGGATAGGACCTCCTGGAACTGAAGCTTTCTTT.

V and J are TRBV9 and TRBJ1-1; 8 nucleotides align to TRBD1. This CDR3 has 15 residues. Trimming cost V 4 bases and J 2 bases; bases outside gene matches: 7. CDR1 and CDR2 (germline): SGDLS, YYNGEE. The CDR3 sequence: CASSTGQGLNTEAFF. For the CDR3, the DNA is TGTGCCAGCAGCACCGGACAGGGACTAAACACTGAAGCTTTCTTT.

Here the CDR3 reads CASSMDQPGSTEAFF. The CDR3, as DNA: TGTGCCAGTAGTATGGATCAACCTGGGAGCACTGAAGCTTTCTTT. The chain combines TRBV19 with TRBJ1-1; no firm D call. There are 15 residues in the CDR3. Per the germline V gene, CDR1 is LNHDA and CDR2 is SQIVND (reference sequence). V dropped 3 bases and J dropped 4 bases, with 15 bases sitting between them. Full variable domain (rest looked up from reference TRBV19 and TRBJ1-1): DGGITQSPKYLFRKEGQNVTLSCEQNLNHDAMYWYRQDPGQGLRLIYYSQIVNDFQKGDIAEGYSVSREKKESFPLTVTSAQKNPTAFYLCASSMDQPGSTEAFFGQGTRLTVV.